Shown below are 31 T cell receptor beta chains from a single sample sequenced in a study of lymphopenia after photon versus proton radiotherapy (dated by TCRdb to about 2019). The library was generated by the immunoSEQ multiplex PCR assay. This is the immuneACCESS table as TCRdb keeps it, with only in-frame sequences that have V and J called. A part of the clones is gone; compared with another copy, unresolved V genes explain less than half, and the rest is unexplained. In all, the sample holds around 31,000 clones, and roughly 89% of those were seen once. In total, the top ten clones hold about 6.3% of the sample. The specimen was peripheral blood, collected from a patient treated with proton-based radiotherapy. These receptors were collected from a woman aged 70 to 79 with pancreatic cancer. Some clones in this sample may be carry-over from other donors' samples.

This chain uses TRBV6-1 with TRBJ1-1, with 7 positions matching TRBD1. V shed 7 bases and J 4 bases; nucleotides not matched to a gene: 9. The CDR3 covers 14 residues. Germline lookup yields CDR1 MNHNS and CDR2 SASEGT. The CDR3 loop is CASNLMRDSTEAFF. The CDR3 DNA reads as TGTGCCAGCAACTTGATGAGGGACAGCACTGAAGCTTTCTTT.

The chain carries TRBV11-2 and TRBJ1-6; 7 bases fit TRBD1. CDR1 is SGHAT, CDR2 FQNNGV, per germline. CDR3 size: 14 residues. Trimming at V came to 4 bases and at J to 10 bases, leaving 7 bases not matched to a gene. In nucleotides, the CDR3 is TGTGCCAGCAGCTCCGGACAGGTCGAATCACCCCTCCACTTT. Translating gives CASSSGQVESPLHF.

This chain uses TRBV9 with TRBJ2-1; 12 bases align to TRBD2. This CDR3 comprises 15 residues. With V trimmed by 5 bases and J by 9 bases, 9 bases remained unmatched. Germline assignment: CDR1 SGDLS and CDR2 YYNGEE. CDR3: CASSSLAGGRGEQFF. The CDR3, as DNA: TGTGCCAGCAGTTCGCTAGCGGGAGGGCGGGGTGAGCAGTTCTTC.

The J gene is TRBJ2-3, the V gene TRBV5-1; 8 nucleotides agree with TRBD1. J was trimmed by 4 bases and V by 4 bases; bases with no gene match: 8. CDR3 length equals 15 residues. Germline CDR1 reads SGHRS; CDR2 reads YFSETQ. CDR3 sequence reads: CASSAGQGAADTQYF. For the CDR3, the DNA is TGCGCCAGCAGCGCAGGACAGGGTGCGGCAGATACGCAGTATTTT.

The chain couples TRBV5-4 to TRBJ1-1; a possible D gene is TRBD1 (5 bases). V was pared by 1 base and J by 0 bases, with 10 bases between. Looked up from germline, CDR1 is SGHNT and CDR2 is YYREEE (reference sequence). This CDR3 is 15 amino acids long. The CDR3 is CASSLMGVLNTEAFF. CDR3 sequence (DNA): TGTGCCAGCAGCTTGATGGGGGTTCTGAACACTGAAGCTTTCTTT.

This chain joins TRBV29-1 and TRBJ2-7; D possibly corresponds to TRBD1 (6 bases). Per the germline V gene, CDR1 is SQVTM and CDR2 is ANQGSEA. The length of the CDR3 is 13 residues. V gave up 4 bases and J gave up 5 bases, with 15 bases separating them. The CDR3 region is CSVAKGHGHEQYF. The CDR3 coding sequence is TGCAGCGTTGCGAAGGGACACGGGCACGAGCAGTACTTC.

The table lists this clone with a count of one. The CDR3 nucleotides are TGTGCCAGCAGTCCTCACGAGGGACAGGGGATTCCCGGGGAGCTGTTTTTT. Translating gives CASSPHEGQGIPGELFF. V and J are TRBV4-2 and TRBJ2-2, with 10 bases identical to TRBD1. The CDR3 has 17 residues. CDR1 and CDR2 from the germline V gene are LGHNA and YNFKEQ. The J segment lost 6 bases and the V segment lost 6 bases, leaving 13 bases of the junction unmatched.

This clone was counted a single time. The J gene is TRBJ1-1, the V gene TRBV7-9, with D possibly TRBD1 on 6 matching bases. There are 13 residues in the CDR3. Germline CDR1 SEHNR, CDR2 FQNEAQ (reference sequence). Deletions cut 6 bases from V and 5 bases from J, with 13 bases between. Written as DNA, the CDR3 is TGTGCCAGCAGGCCGGAGGGGACAACTGAAGCTTTCTTT. It codes for CASRPEGTTEAFF.

The chain links TRBV29-1 to TRBJ2-1; D is perhaps TRBD1 or TRBD2 (5 bases each). The CDR3 contains 13 residues. Germline CDR1 reads SQVTM; CDR2 reads ANQGSEA. V was shortened by 7 bases and J by 7 bases, with 17 bases between the two germline ends. As DNA, the CDR3 is TGCAGCGCCCGGGACGCCACGGGGAATGAGCAGTTCTTC. Its protein is CSARDATGNEQFF.

This sequence joins TRBV6-5 and TRBJ2-7; perhaps TRBD1 as D (6 bases). The V gene lost 11 bases and the J gene lost 4 bases, with 12 bases spanning the gap. There are 11 residues in the CDR3. CDR1 is MNHEY and CDR2 is SVGAGI in the germline V gene. The CDR3: CASRQVYEQYF. Here the CDR3 DNA reads TGTGCCTCTCGACAGGTTTACGAGCAGTACTTC.

The genes are TRBV28 and TRBJ1-2; D uncertain. There are 14 residues in the CDR3. Trimming cost V 3 bases and J 2 bases, with 10 bases left between them. The germline CDR1 and CDR2 sequences are MDHEN and SYDVKM. The CDR3 region is CASSFPEGNYGYTF. In nucleotides, the CDR3 is TGTGCCAGCAGTTTCCCGGAGGGAAACTATGGCTACACCTTC.

This sequence joins TRBV15 and TRBJ2-1, with 10 bases lining up with TRBD2. Germline V CDR1 and CDR2: LNHNV, YYDKDF (reference sequence). The CDR3 sequence is 17 residues long. V lost 0 bases to trimming and J lost 2 bases; unmatched junction nucleotides: 4. The CDR3 sequence: CATSRDLLAGAYNEQFF. Here the CDR3 DNA reads TGTGCCACCAGCAGAGATTTGCTAGCGGGAGCCTACAATGAGCAGTTCTTC.

The rearrangement links TRBV27 to TRBJ1-2, with D perhaps matching TRBD1 (5 bases). The CDR3 sequence is 14 residues long. Per the germline V gene, CDR1 is MNHEY and CDR2 is SMNVEV (reference sequence). Trimming stripped 4 bases from V and 4 bases from J, with 13 bases between. CDR3 amino acids: CASSWGGEAYGYTF. CDR3 bases: TGTGCCAGCAGTTGGGGGGGGGAGGCCTATGGCTACACCTTC.

This chain uses TRBV4-2 with TRBJ1-1; D is unresolved. The length of the CDR3 is 16 residues. Germline V gives CDR1 LGHNA, CDR2 YNFKEQ. V was cut by 0 bases and J by 0 bases, with 11 bases left in between. This CDR3 is CASSQEPPPMNTEAFF. The DNA of the CDR3 is TGTGCCAGCAGCCAAGAGCCACCTCCGATGAACACTGAAGCTTTCTTT.

The chain carries TRBV30 and TRBJ1-6, with D maybe TRBD1 (5 bases). V was pared by 2 bases and J by 7 bases, with 27 bases between. This CDR3 contains 19 residues. CDR1 and CDR2 from the germline V gene are GTSNPN and SVGIG (reference sequence). The CDR3 spells CAWSPLPGPHLGGNSPLHF. The CDR3 region has the DNA TGTGCCTGGAGTCCCCTCCCGGGACCGCACCTAGGCGGGAATTCACCCCTCCACTTT.

The chain uses TRBV6-1 and TRBJ2-5, with D hard to call. CDR3 length: 15 residues. V gave up 6 bases and J gave up 5 bases, with 19 bases separating them. In germline, CDR1 is MNHNS, CDR2 SASEGT. Written as DNA, the CDR3 is TGTGCCAGCAGGGAGACCCGGAGCCCCCCGGAGACCCAGTACTTC. Its protein product is CASRETRSPPETQYF.

The chain combines TRBV7-9 with TRBJ1-1, with D perhaps TRBD1 (6 bases). This CDR3 contains 13 residues. V gave up 5 bases and J gave up 0 bases, with 7 bases separating them. Germline V gives CDR1 SEHNR, CDR2 FQNEAQ (reference sequence). Here the CDR3 reads CASSTGMNTEAFF. In DNA form, the CDR3 reads TGTGCCAGCAGCACAGGGATGAACACTGAAGCTTTCTTT. The complete variable domain, with remaining parts taken from reference TRBV7-9 and TRBJ1-1, reads DTGVSQNPRHKITKRGQNVTFRCDPISEHNRLYWYRQTLGQGPEFLTYFQNEAQLEKSRLLSDRFSAERPKGSFSTLEIQRTEQGDSAMYLCASSTGMNTEAFFGQGTRLTVV.

The V and J genes are TRBV7-2 and TRBJ1-2; TRBD1 might be the D (5 bases). CDR3 length equals 18 residues. Germline CDR1 SGHTA, CDR2 FQGNSA. Trimming shortened V by 1 base and J by 0 bases, and 18 bases separated the two germline ends. CDR3 bases: TGTGCCAGCAGCTTAGAGGTACCTAGGGGACCAGCTAACTATGGCTACACCTTC. Protein sequence: CASSLEVPRGPANYGYTF.

This rearrangement joins TRBV5-4 to TRBJ2-1, with D unclear. The V end lost 0 bases, the J end lost 0 bases, and 4 bases lay between the germline ends. The CDR3 totals 14 residues. Germline V gene lookup returns CDR1 SGHNT and CDR2 YYREEE (reference sequence). The CDR3 region has the DNA TGTGCCAGCAGCTTGGGGGGCTCCTACAATGAGCAGTTCTTC. It is translated as CASSLGGSYNEQFF.

V gene TRBV27 combines with J gene TRBJ2-7, with D perhaps TRBD1 (6 bases). V was shortened by 3 bases and J by 5 bases, with 14 bases between the two germline ends. The germline CDR1 and CDR2 sequences are MNHEY and SMNVEV (reference sequence). This CDR3 spans 14 amino acids. CDR3 sequence: CASSLGAPVDEQYF. The CDR3 coding sequence is TGTGCCAGCAGTTTGGGGGCGCCGGTGGACGAGCAGTACTTC.

The genes are TRBV30 and TRBJ2-1; 7 nucleotides agree with TRBD1. V was clipped by 2 bases and J by 6 bases; unmatched bases: 7. The germline V gene encodes CDR1 GTSNPN and CDR2 SVGIG (reference sequence). The CDR3 extends over 14 amino acids. CDR3 DNA sequence: TGTGCCTGGAGTCGAACAGGGGTTCGCAATGAGCAGTTCTTC. It yields the protein CAWSRTGVRNEQFF.

The chain uses TRBV25-1 and TRBJ2-1; 8 bases map to TRBD1. The J segment lost 3 bases and the V segment lost 0 bases, leaving 4 bases of the junction unmatched. CDR3 size: 16 residues. Germline V gives CDR1 MGHDK, CDR2 SYGVNS. CDR3 coding DNA: TGTGCCAGCAGTGAATATAAAGGGACAGGCTACAATGAGCAGTTCTTC. Its translation: CASSEYKGTGYNEQFF. Combining the CDR3 with reference TRBV25-1 and TRBJ2-1 gives the whole variable domain EADIYQTPRYLVIGTGKKITLECSQTMGHDKMYWYQQDPGMELHLIHYSYGVNSTEKGDLSSESTVSRIRTEHFPLTLESARPSHTSQYLCASSEYKGTGYNEQFFGPGTRLTVL.

The chain has TRBV10-3 and TRBJ1-3; D unclear. The germline V and J ends were trimmed by 0 bases and 0 bases, with 0 bases remaining between them. This CDR3 comprises 13 residues. Per germline, CDR1 ENHRY and CDR2 SYGVKD. In DNA form, the CDR3 reads TGTGCCATCAGTGAGTCCTCTGGAAACACCATATATTTT. This gives the protein CAISESSGNTIYF.

The chain employs TRBV4-1 and TRBJ2-5; no clear D. Trimming cost V 2 bases and J 4 bases, with 8 bases left between them. Looked up from germline, CDR1 is MGHRA and CDR2 is YSYEKL. The CDR3 contains 13 residues. The CDR3 sequence is CASSQWVGETQYF. CDR3 DNA sequence: TGCGCCAGCAGCCAATGGGTAGGAGAGACCCAGTACTTC.

The chain carries TRBV7-2 and TRBJ1-5; tentatively, D is TRBD1 (5 bases). Germline values: CDR1 SGHTA, CDR2 FQGNSA. The CDR3 runs 14 residues. Trimming took 1 base from V and 5 from J, leaving 9 bases between them. For the CDR3, the DNA is TGTGCCAGCAGCTTAGGGCGCAGGGATCAGCCCCAGCATTTT. Amino acids: CASSLGRRDQPQHF.

The chain links TRBV5-6 to TRBJ2-2, with TRBD2 matching 12 bases. V trimming: 1 base; J trimming: 4 bases; junction bases outside the gene matches: 8. Germline CDR1 SGHDT, CDR2 YYEEEE. CDR3 length: 18 amino acids. The DNA for the CDR3 is TGTGCCAGCAGCTTGTGGGCTAGCGGGAGGGCCGTCACCGGGGAGCTGTTTTTT. Its translation: CASSLWASGRAVTGELFF.

The CDR3 region is CASSLQSFLYGYTF. The CDR3 bases are TGTGCCAGCAGCTTACAGAGTTTCCTTTATGGCTACACCTTC. This chain connects TRBV5-6 to TRBJ1-2; D gene ambiguous. The germline V gene has CDR1 SGHDT and CDR2 YYEEEE. V lost 2 bases, J lost 5 bases, and 13 bases lay in between. CDR3 length equals 14 residues.

This clone is a singleton in its sample. This chain uses TRBV28 with TRBJ2-2; weak D call: TRBD1 (5 bases). The CDR3 is 19 amino acids. Trimming took 4 bases from V and 0 from J, leaving 21 bases between them. Germline loops: CDR1 MDHEN, CDR2 SYDVKM. Here the CDR3 reads CASSYIRGFKQANTGELFF. CDR3 DNA sequence: TGTGCCAGCAGTTATATTAGGGGATTCAAACAGGCGAACACCGGGGAGCTGTTTTTT.

As DNA, the CDR3 is TGTGCCAGCAGTGGAGGGCCCAATCAGCCCCAGCATTTT. Amino acid sequence: CASSGGPNQPQHF. The chain links TRBV25-1 to TRBJ1-5; D gene ambiguous. V was pared by 4 bases and J by 3 bases, with 7 bases between. This CDR3 has 13 amino acids. In germline, CDR1 is MGHDK, CDR2 SYGVNS.

This clone showed up just a few times. This rearrangement joins TRBV11-2 to TRBJ1-2; D gene ambiguous. V shed 4 bases and J shed 8 bases, with 14 bases lying between them. Germline V gives CDR1 SGHAT, CDR2 FQNNGV. This CDR3 is 13 amino acids long. CDR3 sequence (DNA): TGTGCCAGCAGCTCCGGAACAGTCTTAGGCTACACCTTC. It specifies CASSSGTVLGYTF.

The count of this clone is one. This rearrangement joins TRBV6-5 to TRBJ1-3; D is unresolved. CDR1 and CDR2 from the germline V gene are MNHEY and SVGAGI. V gave up 6 bases and J gave up 0 bases, with 6 bases separating them. The CDR3 is 13 residues long. The CDR3: CASRSPSGNTIYF. CDR3 coding DNA: TGTGCCAGCAGGAGCCCCTCTGGAAACACCATATATTTT.